This T cell receptor (beta chain) was recorded in a study of blood T cell repertoires in COVID-19. As for the study in general: COVID-19 samples collected from the United States, Italy and Spain covered acute and convalescent phases. From T cells, B-cell-depleted T cells, or PBMCs came the material, which was cDNA or gDNA.

In the authors' workflow: Counts of nucleated cells, estimated from reference gene primer amplification, were obtained. Data came from immunoSEQ multiplex PCR; TCRdb stores just in-frame clones and leaves some out. The DNA was the basis for D and trimming; V, J and clone size are from that table. The repertoire holds more than 65,000 clones, around four fifths seen once, with around 5% in the top ten. This clone appeared a single time. The sequence came from a man between 45 and 60 years old with active COVID-19. Specimen: peripheral blood.

The CDR3 nucleotides are TGCGCCAGCAGCCGCCGGGACAGGGGGCTCGATGTACGGAATGAGCAGTTCTTC. Amino acids: CASSRRDRGLDVRNEQFF. The chain recombines TRBV5-1 with TRBJ2-1; 12 nucleotides match TRBD1. The junction had 15 bases not matched to a gene; V was cut back by 4 bases and J by 7 bases. The germline V gene encodes CDR1 SGHRS and CDR2 YFSETQ. This CDR3 spans 18 amino acids.